The 3 T cell receptor beta chains listed next were all sequenced from one sample in a study of monozygotic twins with inflammatory bowel disease. No DNA is given; TCRdb re-called the 5' RACE reads and lists each CDR3 protein once. The table lists 300,000 to 350,000 distinct CDR3 sequences. The sequencing sample was made of blood. These receptors all stem from a human donor with ulcerative colitis or Crohn's disease, or a healthy co-twin of an affected twin (not recorded which).

This sequence joins TRBV5-1 and TRBJ2-2. Germline V gives CDR1 SGHRS, CDR2 YFSETQ. This CDR3 has 11 amino acids. CDR3 sequence reads: CASGKTGELFF.

The chain recombines TRBV30 with TRBJ2-1. This CDR3 contains 13 residues. Germline lookup yields CDR1 GTSNPN and CDR2 SVGIG (reference sequence). CDR3 in amino acids: CAWSDLLGDEQFF.

The chain couples TRBV28 to TRBJ1-5; TCRdb's D call, TRBD1, is unchecked because there is no DNA. Germline V gene sequence: CDR1 MDHEN, CDR2 SYDVKM. The CDR3 runs 15 residues. The chain's CDR3 is CASSLAGASNQPQHF.